A selection of T cell receptor beta chains follows, all from one sample in a study of blood T cell repertoires in COVID-19. The data were produced by immunoSEQ multiplex PCR, yet TCRdb's version contains in-frame clones alone and is incomplete. This sample has some 60,000 clones, with 65% to 85% found just once. Input material: peripheral blood. The receptors were sampled from a man older than 75 with COVID-19, enrolled during active disease. The CDR3 runs from the conserved cysteine through the conserved F or W. The order of the fields is J gene, clone size, V gene, D gene, CDR3 protein, CDR3 DNA. A D gene is named only where the DNA matches it firmly. Part of the rows lack a size; the others show once, few, many or a class for expanded clones.

TRBJ1-2 few TRBV19 TRBD1 CASRNRDRGFLNGYTF TGTGCCAGTAGAAACCGGGACAGGGGCTTCTTGAATGGCTACACCTTC
TRBJ1-1 once TRBV5-1 - CASSRGDGGTEAFF TGCGCCAGCAGCCGGGGAGACGGGGGGACTGAAGCTTTCTTT
TRBJ2-2 - TRBV7-2 - CASSLDGDTGELFF TGTGCCAGCAGCTTAGACGGGGACACCGGGGAGCTGTTTTTT
TRBJ2-1 - TRBV10-3 - CAISEPTGPSYNEQFF TGTGCCATCAGTGAGCCCACAGGGCCTTCCTACAATGAGCAGTTCTTC
TRBJ2-7 - TRBV7-3 TRBD2 CASSVSGTSGTEYF TGTGCCAGCAGCGTCTCCGGGACTAGCGGTACTGAGTACTTC
TRBJ2-1 - TRBV6-5 - CASSNPGNEQFF TGTGCCAGCAGTAACCCGGGCAATGAGCAGTTCTTC
TRBJ2-5 - TRBV10-1 TRBD2 CASSAKTSGGVETQYF TGCGCCAGCAGTGCAAAGACTAGCGGGGGCGTAGAGACCCAGTACTTC
TRBJ1-1 - TRBV27 - CASSLSGGHTEAFF TGTGCCAGCAGTTTATCGGGCGGGCACACTGAAGCTTTCTTT
TRBJ1-4 - TRBV2 TRBD1 CASSSLGGRLGEKLFF TGTGCCAGCAGTTCACTAGGGGGCCGGCTTGGTGAAAAACTGTTTTTT
TRBJ1-1 - TRBV7-8 - CASSLGIGGGTEAFF TGTGCCAGCAGCTTAGGAATTGGGGGAGGGACTGAAGCTTTCTTT
TRBJ2-7 - TRBV7-2 - CASSLEGVQYF TGTGCCAGCAGCTTAGAGGGGGTCCAGTACTTC
TRBJ1-2 - TRBV19 - CASSIVGLGYTF TGTGCCAGTAGTATAGTAGGACTTGGCTACACCTTC